The rows below give T cell receptor beta chains drawn from one sample of a study of T cell responses to AZD1222 COVID-19 vaccine. TCRdb's copy holds only in-frame clones and misses some; the assay was immunoSEQ multiplex PCR. The sample includes 150,000 to 200,000 clones, almost 90% of them seen just once. The source material was peripheral blood, sampled on day 0 of AZD1222 vaccination. These receptors were obtained from an adult in good health. CDR3s leave out the opening cysteine and the closing phenylalanine or tryptophan.

v_call: TRBV30; j_call: TRBJ1-1; cdr3_aa: AWSSGQGSAEAF
v_call: TRBV12-3/TRBV12-4; j_call: TRBJ2-7; cdr3_aa: ASSAPSYEQY
v_call: TRBV11-2; j_call: TRBJ1-3; cdr3_aa: ASSLGTGTGNTIY
v_call: TRBV11-2; j_call: TRBJ1-2; cdr3_aa: ASSLGEKSYGYT
v_call: TRBV9; j_call: TRBJ1-2; cdr3_aa: ASSVGGAVSGYT
v_call: TRBV5-1; j_call: TRBJ1-4; cdr3_aa: ASSFDGQPNEKLF
v_call: TRBV4-1; j_call: TRBJ1-2; cdr3_aa: ASSQVNSYGYT
v_call: TRBV10-1; j_call: TRBJ2-2; cdr3_aa: ATRGALDTGELF
v_call: TRBV6-4; j_call: TRBJ2-7; cdr3_aa: ASSDSLGGYEQY
v_call: TRBV5-1; j_call: TRBJ2-2; cdr3_aa: ASSLGQGITGELF
v_call: TRBV11-2; j_call: TRBJ2-2; cdr3_aa: ASSFTGNTGELF
v_call: TRBV5-1; j_call: TRBJ1-1; cdr3_aa: ASRPGQGLVGVNTEAF
v_call: TRBV6-5; j_call: TRBJ2-3; cdr3_aa: ASRPGGGTDTQY
v_call: TRBV3-1/TRBV3-2; j_call: TRBJ2-2; cdr3_aa: ASSVRVYTGELF
v_call: TRBV6-6; j_call: TRBJ1-4; cdr3_aa: ASSWPGQANEKLF
v_call: TRBV28; j_call: TRBJ2-7; cdr3_aa: ASSPRLISYEQY
v_call: TRBV6-5; j_call: TRBJ1-2; cdr3_aa: ASTVGGARGYT
v_call: TRBV5-1; j_call: TRBJ2-7; cdr3_aa: ASSIYRGPGEQY
v_call: TRBV28; j_call: TRBJ2-5; cdr3_aa: ASSSGQGRETQY
v_call: TRBV18; j_call: TRBJ1-2; cdr3_aa: ASSGGCQPGLRTGWVKGYT
v_call: TRBV19; j_call: TRBJ1-2; cdr3_aa: ASSIDEDQGGYT
v_call: TRBV2; j_call: TRBJ2-7; cdr3_aa: ASSVGIYEQY
v_call: TRBV3-1/TRBV3-2; j_call: TRBJ1-1; cdr3_aa: ASSQDPQTPDLAF
v_call: TRBV4-1; j_call: TRBJ2-2; cdr3_aa: ASGREGTGELF
v_call: TRBV6-5; j_call: TRBJ2-5; cdr3_aa: ASGKNPKGETQY
v_call: TRBV9; j_call: TRBJ2-7; cdr3_aa: ASSASYEQY
v_call: TRBV3-1/TRBV3-2; j_call: TRBJ1-3; cdr3_aa: ASSQDVGRGSSGNTIY
v_call: TRBV5-4; j_call: TRBJ2-7; cdr3_aa: ASRLGLAGVEQY
v_call: TRBV25-1; j_call: TRBJ1-4; cdr3_aa: ASSEYRGSEKLF
v_call: TRBV19; j_call: TRBJ1-1; cdr3_aa: ASSEAPRTEAF
v_call: TRBV28; j_call: TRBJ2-7; cdr3_aa: ASLEGRTYEQY
v_call: TRBV29-1; j_call: TRBJ1-1; cdr3_aa: SVRDRRDTEAF
v_call: TRBV30; j_call: TRBJ1-2; cdr3_aa: AWSKGTSGYT
v_call: TRBV5-6; j_call: TRBJ2-1; cdr3_aa: ASSLEVAGGPHNEQF
v_call: TRBV6-6; j_call: TRBJ1-5; cdr3_aa: ASSTTGPNQPQH
v_call: TRBV7-2; j_call: TRBJ2-1; cdr3_aa: ASSLWGEQF
v_call: TRBV5-1; j_call: TRBJ2-7; cdr3_aa: ASSLDPDRGTYSYEQY